Described below is a single T cell receptor (beta chain) sequence and its context. Its antigen is still unknown. These data belong to a study of T cell responses to AZD1222 COVID-19 vaccine. Study summary: Timing groups of about 4 and about 12 weeks for second doses were pooled.

Study-level results: Variant regions that are unmutated are reportedly the target of nearly half of spike-specific TCRs. Baseline serostatus was positive in only six AZD1222 recipients.

Sequencing used immunoSEQ multiplex PCR; TCRdb keeps in-frame clones, though not all of them. Among 150,000 to 200,000 clones listed, over 90% were seen once. Trimming removed 5 bases from V and 0 bases from J, with 13 bases in between. The CDR3 covers 15 residues. Germline-derived CDR1 and CDR2 are SNHLY and FYNNEI. The J gene is TRBJ2-5, the V gene TRBV2; TRBD1 or TRBD2 may be the D gene (6 bases each). Source: peripheral blood, taken on day 0 of AZD1222 vaccination. The sequence was obtained from an adult in good health. The DNA of the CDR3 is TGTGCCAGCAGTTTAACGGGGGCCTACCAAGAGACCCAGTACTTC. Translated, it gives CASSLTGAYQETQYF. Full variable domain (remainder filled in from reference TRBV2 and TRBJ2-5): EPEVTQTPSHQVTQMGQEVILRCVPISNHLYFYWYRQILGQKVEFLVSFYNNEISEKSEIFDDQFSVERPDGSNFTLKIRSTKLEDSAMYFCASSLTGAYQETQYFGPGTRLLVL.